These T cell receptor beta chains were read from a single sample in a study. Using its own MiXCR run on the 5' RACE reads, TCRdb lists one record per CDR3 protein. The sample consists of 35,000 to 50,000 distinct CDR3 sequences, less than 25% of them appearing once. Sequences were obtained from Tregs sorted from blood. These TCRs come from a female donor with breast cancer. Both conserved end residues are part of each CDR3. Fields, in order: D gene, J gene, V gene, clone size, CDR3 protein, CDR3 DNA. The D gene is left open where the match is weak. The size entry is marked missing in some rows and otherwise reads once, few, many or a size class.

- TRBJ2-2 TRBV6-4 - CASSDSIEGVGTGELFF TGTGCCAGCAGTGACTCGATAGAGGGAGTCGGCACCGGGGAGCTGTTTTTT
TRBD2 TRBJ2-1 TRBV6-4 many CASSVPPRGGSRNEQFF TGTGCCAGCAGTGTACCCCCTCGGGGGGGAAGTAGAAATGAGCAGTTCTTC
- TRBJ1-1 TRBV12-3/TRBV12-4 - CTSSHTNKNTEAFF TGTACCAGCAGCCATACGAATAAGAACACTGAAGCTTTCTTT
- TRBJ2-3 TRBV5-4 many CASSLSAVTDTQYF TGTGCCAGCAGCTTGTCCGCCGTCACAGATACGCAGTATTTT
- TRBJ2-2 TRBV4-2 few CASSPPGGGSRPGELFF TGTGCCAGCAGCCCCCCGGGCGGGGGCTCCCGGCCCGGGGAGCTGTTTTTT
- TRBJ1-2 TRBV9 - CASSAAGTAYGYTF TGTGCCAGCAGCGCCGCTGGGACTGCCTATGGCTACACCTTC
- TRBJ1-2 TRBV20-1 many CSARDLAGANYGYTF TGCAGTGCTAGAGATTTAGCAGGGGCCAACTATGGCTACACCTTC
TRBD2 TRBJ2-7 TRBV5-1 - CTSSLFSGSYEQYF TGCACCAGCAGCTTGTTTAGCGGGAGCTACGAGCAGTACTTC
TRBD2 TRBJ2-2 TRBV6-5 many CASSSTLAGGGGELFF TGTGCCAGCAGTTCCACACTAGCGGGGGGAGGTGGGGAGCTGTTTTTT
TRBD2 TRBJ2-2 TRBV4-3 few CASSQDIAGGQDTGELFF TGCGCCAGCAGCCAAGATATAGCGGGAGGGCAAGACACCGGGGAGCTGTTTTTT
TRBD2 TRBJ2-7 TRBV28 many CASRRLAGNSYEQYF TGTGCCAGCAGAAGACTAGCGGGGAACTCCTACGAGCAGTACTTC
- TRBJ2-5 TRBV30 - CAWSPRVRETQYF TGTGCCTGGAGCCCCAGGGTGCGGGAGACCCAGTACTTC
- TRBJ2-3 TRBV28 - CASSVRGAKRDTQYF TGTGCCAGCAGTGTCCGCGGGGCGAAGAGGGATACGCAGTATTTT
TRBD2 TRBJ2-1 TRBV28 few CASSPQGGLAGGREQFF TGTGCCAGCAGCCCACAGGGGGGACTAGCGGGAGGTCGGGAGCAGTTCTTC
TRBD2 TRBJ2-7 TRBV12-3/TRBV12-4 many CASSYIAGGDQQYF TGTGCCAGCAGTTATATAGCGGGAGGTGATCAGCAGTACTTC
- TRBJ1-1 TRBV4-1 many CASSQEEGEPAEAFF TGCGCCAGCAGCCAAGAGGAGGGAGAACCAGCTGAAGCTTTCTTT
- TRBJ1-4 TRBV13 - CASSPRGGGEKLFF TGTGCCAGCAGCCCGCGCGGGGGCGGGGAAAAACTGTTTTTT
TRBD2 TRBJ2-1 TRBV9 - CAGSLAGASYNEQFF TGTGCCGGCAGCTTAGCGGGAGCGTCCTACAATGAGCAGTTCTTC
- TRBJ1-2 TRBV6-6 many CASSYSTSGSRGYTF TGTGCCAGCAGTTACTCGACTTCGGGGTCCCGTGGCTACACCTTC
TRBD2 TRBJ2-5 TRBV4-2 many CASSQDQAGVQETQYF TGTGCCAGCAGCCAAGATCAAGCGGGAGTGCAGGAGACCCAGTACTTC
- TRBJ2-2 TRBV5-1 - CASSLKSNTGELFF TGCGCCAGCAGCTTAAAAAGTAACACCGGGGAGCTGTTTTTT
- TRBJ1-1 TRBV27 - CASSLDGDYTEAFF TGTGCCAGCAGCCTGGACGGAGATTACACTGAAGCTTTCTTT
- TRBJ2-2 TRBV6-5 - CASSSRGSANIGELSF TGTGCCAGCAGCTCTAGGGGCTCCGCGAACATCGGGGAGCTGTCTTTT
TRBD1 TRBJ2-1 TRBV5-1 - CASSFRDSSYNEQFF TGCGCCAGCAGCTTCCGGGACAGCTCCTACAATGAGCAGTTCTTC
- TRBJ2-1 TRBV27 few CASKTRGRPYNEQFF TGTGCCAGCAAAACAAGGGGGAGGCCTTACAATGAGCAGTTCTTC
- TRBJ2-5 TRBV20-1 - CSARPIAETQYF TGCAGTGCTAGACCGATTGCGGAGACCCAGTACTTC
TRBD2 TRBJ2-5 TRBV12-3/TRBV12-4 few CASSSWGGIQETQYF TGTGCCAGCAGTTCTTGGGGGGGAATCCAAGAGACCCAGTACTTC
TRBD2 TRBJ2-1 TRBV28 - CASRGGGEQFF TGTGCCAGCAGGGGGGGGGGTGAGCAGTTCTTC
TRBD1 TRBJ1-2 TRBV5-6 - CASGFGQGALGYGYTF TGTGCCAGCGGCTTTGGACAGGGGGCGCTTGGGTATGGCTACACCTTC
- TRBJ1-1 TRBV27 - CASRNWASPNTEAFF TGTGCCAGCAGAAACTGGGCCTCTCCAAACACTGAAGCTTTCTTT
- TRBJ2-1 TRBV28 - CASSLRARRSYNEQFF TGTGCCAGCAGTTTAAGGGCCCGGCGCTCCTACAATGAGCAGTTCTTC
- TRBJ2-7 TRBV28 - CASSARSAPYEQYF TGTGCCAGCAGTGCCAGATCGGCGCCCTACGAGCAGTACTTC
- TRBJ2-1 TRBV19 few CASSIGGVNEQFF TGTGCCAGTAGTATTGGGGGAGTCAATGAGCAGTTCTTC
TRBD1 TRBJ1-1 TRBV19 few CASSFRDRGNTEAFF TGTGCCAGTAGTTTTCGGGACAGGGGGAACACTGAAGCTTTCTTT
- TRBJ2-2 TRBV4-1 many CASSQLFGTGELFF TGCGCCAGCAGCCAACTCTTTGGGACCGGGGAGCTGTTTTTT
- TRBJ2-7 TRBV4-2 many CASSQDGTYEQYF TGTGCCAGCAGCCAAGACGGAACCTACGAGCAGTACTTC
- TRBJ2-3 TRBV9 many CASSRASATDTQYF TGTGCCAGCAGCCGGGCTAGCGCCACAGATACGCAGTATTTT
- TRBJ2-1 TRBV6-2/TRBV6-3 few CASRLQGSNEQFF TGTGCCAGCAGACTCCAGGGGTCCAATGAGCAGTTCTTC
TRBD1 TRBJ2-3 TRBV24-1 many CATREGAADTQYF TGTGCCACCAGAGAGGGGGCCGCAGATACGCAGTATTTT
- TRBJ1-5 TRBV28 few CASAPRRGRGDQPQHF TGTGCCAGCGCACCGAGGAGGGGCCGGGGGGATCAGCCCCAGCATTTT
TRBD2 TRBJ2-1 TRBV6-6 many CASSVAGLQFF TGTGCCAGCAGTGTAGCGGGATTGCAGTTCTTC
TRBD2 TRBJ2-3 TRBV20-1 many CSARVASGISDTQYF TGCAGTGCTAGAGTTGCTAGCGGGATATCAGATACGCAGTATTTT
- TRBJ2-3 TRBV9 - CASSAPGGTFLTDTQYF TGTGCCAGCAGCGCACCAGGGGGGACTTTTCTCACAGATACGCAGTATTTT
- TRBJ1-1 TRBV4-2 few CASSQDFEGGMNTEAFF TGTGCCAGCAGCCAAGATTTCGAAGGGGGTATGAACACTGAAGCTTTCTTT
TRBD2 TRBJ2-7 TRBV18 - CASSSTGTNIYEQYF TGTGCCAGCTCATCCACCGGGACTAACATTTACGAGCAGTACTTC
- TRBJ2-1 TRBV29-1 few CSVEGTVDNEQFF TGCAGCGTTGAGGGGACCGTCGACAATGAGCAGTTCTTC
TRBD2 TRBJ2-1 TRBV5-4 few CASSSRTSGRGYNEQFF TGTGCCAGCAGCTCAAGGACTAGCGGGAGGGGGTACAATGAGCAGTTCTTC
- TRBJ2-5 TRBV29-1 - CSVDRETQYF TGCAGCGTTGATAGGGAGACCCAGTACTTC
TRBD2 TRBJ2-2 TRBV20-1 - CSATSGSSGNTGELFF TGCAGTGCTACCAGTGGCTCTAGCGGGAACACCGGGGAGCTGTTTTTT
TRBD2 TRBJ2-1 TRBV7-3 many CASSLGYTGGSYNEQFF TGTGCCAGCAGCTTAGGGTACACGGGAGGCTCCTACAATGAGCAGTTCTTC
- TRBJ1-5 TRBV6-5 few CASSLSPNQPQHF TGTGCCAGCAGTTTAAGTCCCAATCAGCCCCAGCATTTT
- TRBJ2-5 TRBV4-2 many CASSQAEAETQYF TGTGCCAGCAGCCAAGCAGAGGCCGAGACCCAGTACTTC
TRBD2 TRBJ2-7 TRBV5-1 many CASSLAGLAYNEQYF TGCGCCAGCAGCTTGGCGGGACTAGCGTATAACGAGCAGTACTTC
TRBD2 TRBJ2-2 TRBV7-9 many CASSSSEVTSGSWELFF TGTGCCAGCAGCTCGTCCGAGGTGACTAGCGGGAGCTGGGAGCTGTTTTTT
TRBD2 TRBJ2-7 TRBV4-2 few CASRQDLSGRAYEQYF TGTGCCAGCAGGCAAGATTTGAGCGGGAGGGCCTACGAGCAGTACTTC
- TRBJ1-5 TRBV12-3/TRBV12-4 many CASSLGGAVNQPQHF TGTGCCAGCAGTTTGGGAGGCGCGGTCAATCAGCCCCAGCATTTT
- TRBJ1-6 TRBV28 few CASSFSASGPLHF TGTGCCAGCAGTTTTTCGGCGAGTGGACCCCTCCACTTT